The clone carrying this T cell receptor (beta chain) was observed a few times. Antigen unknown. The data stem from a study of T cells in Graves' hyperthyroidism and ophthalmopathy. Findings of the study overall: Before onset, ophthalmopathy was predicted by the model a median 6.5 months earlier. Expanded thyroid clonotypes (above 0.001) were mostly also found in blood.

Germline trimming cut 4 bases from V and 2 bases from J; bases unmatched to any gene: 6. CDR3 size: 14 residues. The germline gives CDR1 SQVTM, CDR2 ANQGSEA. RNA transcripts gave rise to amplified TCR beta CDR3 regions. The study used the HTBI primer set for a first-round RT-PCR of the TCR CDR3. TCRdb re-called the multiplex PCR reads through MiXCR, storing one row per CDR3 protein. This repertoire shows approximately 560,000 distinct CDR3 sequences, about 45% found once; its top ten account for 8.2%. The source of this sequence is a woman aged 18 to 35 with Graves' hyperthyroidism. This chain uses TRBV29-1 with TRBJ1-1; 8 bases match TRBD1. Sequenced material: peripheral blood or thyroid tissue (not recorded which). CDR3 nucleotide sequence: TGCAGCGTTGGCTTCAGGGGGCGAAACACTGAAGCTTTCTTT. Its translation: CSVGFRGRNTEAFF. The variable domain in full, completed from reference TRBV29-1 and TRBJ1-1, reads SAVISQKPSRDICQRGTSLTIQCQVDSQVTMMFWYRQQPGQSLTLIATANQGSEATYESGFVIDKFPISRPNLTFSTLTVSNMSPEDSSIYLCSVGFRGRNTEAFFGQGTRLTVV.